This T cell receptor beta chain stems from a study of neoadjuvant nivolumab and ipilimumab in lung cancer. Turning to this clone: Its target is unknown.

The germline V and J ends were trimmed by 8 bases and 5 bases, with 8 bases remaining between them. Germline assignment: CDR1 MGHRA and CDR2 YSYEKL. This CDR3 comprises 11 residues. General study findings and limits: From pretherapy to surgery, tumor richness and clonality rose with dual therapy.

Only in-frame clones appear in the TCRdb table, and some are missing; sequencing was by immunoSEQ multiplex PCR. The sample lists 6,000 to 8,500 clones, approximately 80% occurring once. The J gene is TRBJ2-3, the V gene TRBV4-1; a possible D gene is TRBD2 (5 bases). The sequencing used tumor tissue, collected after neoadjuvant nivolumab, alone or with ipilimumab, at or shortly before surgery. The sequence was collected from an adult with non-small cell lung cancer. As DNA, the CDR3 is TGCGCCAGCTCGGCGGGAGATACGCAGTATTTT. Amino acid sequence: CASSAGDTQYF.